This TCR beta chain was captured by sequencing in a study of T cell changes during pregnancy in multiple sclerosis. Germline loops: CDR1 LGHNT, CDR2 FRNRAP. The CDR3 runs 16 residues. The ends were cut back, 0 bases at V and 4 bases at J, with 16 bases in the middle. TCRdb keeps only in-frame clones here, not all; method: immunoSEQ multiplex PCR. In the table there are about 67,000 clones, about 89% of which are singletons. The specimen comprised peripheral blood, sampled in the second trimester of pregnancy. The rearrangement uses TRBV12-5 and TRBJ2-7; weak D call: TRBD2 (6 bases). The receptor's source is a female donor with multiple sclerosis, enrolled in a pregnancy study. CDR3 in DNA: TGTGCTAGTGGTTTGGTACTTGGAGGGGCCCGGTACGAGCAGTACTTC. As protein: CASGLVLGGARYEQYF.